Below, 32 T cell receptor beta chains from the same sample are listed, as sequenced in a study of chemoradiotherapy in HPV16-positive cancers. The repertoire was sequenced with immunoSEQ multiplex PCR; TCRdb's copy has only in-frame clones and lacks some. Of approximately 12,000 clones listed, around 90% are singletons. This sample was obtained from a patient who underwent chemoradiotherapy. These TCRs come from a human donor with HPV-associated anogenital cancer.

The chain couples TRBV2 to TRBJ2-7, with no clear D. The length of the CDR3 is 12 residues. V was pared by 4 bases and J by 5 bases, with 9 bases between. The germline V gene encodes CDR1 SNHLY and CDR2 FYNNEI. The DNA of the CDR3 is TGTGCCAGCAGTGTACAGTCGGACGAGCAGTACTTC. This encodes CASSVQSDEQYF.

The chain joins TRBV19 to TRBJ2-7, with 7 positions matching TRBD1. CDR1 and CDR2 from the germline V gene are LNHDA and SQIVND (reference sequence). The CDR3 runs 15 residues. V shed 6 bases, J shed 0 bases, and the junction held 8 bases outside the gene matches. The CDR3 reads CASRTQGRLSYEQYF. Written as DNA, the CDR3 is TGTGCCAGTAGGACACAGGGGAGACTCTCCTACGAGCAGTACTTC.

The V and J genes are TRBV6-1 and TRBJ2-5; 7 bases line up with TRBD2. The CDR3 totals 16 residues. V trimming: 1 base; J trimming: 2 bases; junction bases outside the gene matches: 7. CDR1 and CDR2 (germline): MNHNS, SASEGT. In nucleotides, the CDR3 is TGTGCCAGCAGTGAAGGTGTAGGCGGGGGTCAAGAGACCCAGTACTTC. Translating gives CASSEGVGGGQETQYF.

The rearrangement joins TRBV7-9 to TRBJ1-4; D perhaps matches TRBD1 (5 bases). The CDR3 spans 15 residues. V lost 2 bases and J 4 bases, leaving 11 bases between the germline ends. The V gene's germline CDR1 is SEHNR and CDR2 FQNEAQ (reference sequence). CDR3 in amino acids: CASSLRGSHNEKLFF. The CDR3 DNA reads TGTGCCAGCAGCTTACGGGGGTCCCATAATGAAAAACTGTTTTTT.

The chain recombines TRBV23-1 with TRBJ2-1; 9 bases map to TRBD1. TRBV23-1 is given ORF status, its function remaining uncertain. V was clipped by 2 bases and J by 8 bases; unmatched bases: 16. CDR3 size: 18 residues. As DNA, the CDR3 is TGCGCCAGCAGTCAACCACTAAATCCCGGGACAGGGATCGATGAGCAGTTCTTC. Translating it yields CASSQPLNPGTGIDEQFF.

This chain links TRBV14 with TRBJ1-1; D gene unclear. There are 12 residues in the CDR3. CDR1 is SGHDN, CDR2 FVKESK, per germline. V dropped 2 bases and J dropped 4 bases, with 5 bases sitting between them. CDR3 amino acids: CASSQYVTEAFF. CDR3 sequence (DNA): TGTGCCAGCAGCCAATATGTCACTGAAGCTTTCTTT.

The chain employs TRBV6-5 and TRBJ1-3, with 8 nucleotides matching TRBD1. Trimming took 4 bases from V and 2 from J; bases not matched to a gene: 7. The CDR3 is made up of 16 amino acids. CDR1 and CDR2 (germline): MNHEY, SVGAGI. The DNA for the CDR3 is TGTGCCAGCAGTTTAAATCAGGGGGCTGCTGGAAACACCATATATTTT. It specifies CASSLNQGAAGNTIYF.

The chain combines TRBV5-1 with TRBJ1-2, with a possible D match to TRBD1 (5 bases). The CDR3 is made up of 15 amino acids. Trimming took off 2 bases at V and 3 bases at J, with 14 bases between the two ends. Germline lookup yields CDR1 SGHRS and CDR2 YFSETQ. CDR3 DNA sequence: TGCGCCAGCAGCTTAACGCCGGGACTAGACTATGGCTACACCTTC. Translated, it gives CASSLTPGLDYGYTF.

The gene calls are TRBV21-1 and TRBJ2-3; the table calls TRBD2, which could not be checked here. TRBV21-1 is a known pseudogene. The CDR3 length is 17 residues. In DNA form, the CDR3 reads TGTGCCAGCAGCAAGTGGCTAGCGGGGACTAGCACAGATACGCAGTATTTT. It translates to CASSKWLAGTSTDTQYF.

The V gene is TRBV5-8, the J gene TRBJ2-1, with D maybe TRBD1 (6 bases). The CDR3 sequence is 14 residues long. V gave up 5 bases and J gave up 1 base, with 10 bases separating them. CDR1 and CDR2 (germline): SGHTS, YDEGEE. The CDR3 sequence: CASRSRGSYNEQFF. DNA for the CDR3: TGTGCCAGCAGGTCGAGGGGGTCCTACAATGAGCAGTTCTTC.

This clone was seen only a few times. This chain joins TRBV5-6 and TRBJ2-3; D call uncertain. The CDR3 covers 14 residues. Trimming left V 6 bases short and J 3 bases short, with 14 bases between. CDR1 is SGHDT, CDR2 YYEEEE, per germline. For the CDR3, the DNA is TGTGCCAGCACACCGGGCCCAGGAACAGATACGCAGTATTTT. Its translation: CASTPGPGTDTQYF.

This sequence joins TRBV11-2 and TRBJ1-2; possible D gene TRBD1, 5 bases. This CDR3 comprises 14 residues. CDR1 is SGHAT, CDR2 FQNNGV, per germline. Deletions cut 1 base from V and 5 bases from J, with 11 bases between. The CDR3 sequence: CASSLAEGIYGYTF. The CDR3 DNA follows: TGTGCCAGCAGCTTAGCGGAGGGGATTTATGGCTACACCTTC.

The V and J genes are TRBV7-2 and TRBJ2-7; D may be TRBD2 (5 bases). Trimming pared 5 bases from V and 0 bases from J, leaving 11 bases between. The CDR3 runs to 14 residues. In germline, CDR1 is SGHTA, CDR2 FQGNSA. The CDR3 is CASSKLVNSYEQYF. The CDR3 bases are TGTGCCAGCAGCAAACTAGTGAACTCCTACGAGCAGTACTTC.

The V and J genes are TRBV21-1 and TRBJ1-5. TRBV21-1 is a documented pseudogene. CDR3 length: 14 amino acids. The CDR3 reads CARPGGAMPPPQHF. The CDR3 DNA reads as TGTGCCCGTCCCGGCGGTGCCATGCCTCCGCCCCAGCATTTT.

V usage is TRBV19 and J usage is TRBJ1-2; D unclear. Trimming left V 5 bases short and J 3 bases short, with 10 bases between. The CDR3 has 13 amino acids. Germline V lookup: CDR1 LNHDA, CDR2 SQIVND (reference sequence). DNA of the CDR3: TGTGCCAGTAGTCGGGCCAGAGACTATGGCTACACCTTC. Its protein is CASSRARDYGYTF.

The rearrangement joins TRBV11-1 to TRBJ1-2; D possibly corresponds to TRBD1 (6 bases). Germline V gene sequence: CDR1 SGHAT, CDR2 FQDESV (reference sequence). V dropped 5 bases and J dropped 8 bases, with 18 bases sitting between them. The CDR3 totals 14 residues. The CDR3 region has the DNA TGTGCCAGCAGCCCAAACACAGGGCCGGGGGGCTACACCTTC. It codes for CASSPNTGPGGYTF.

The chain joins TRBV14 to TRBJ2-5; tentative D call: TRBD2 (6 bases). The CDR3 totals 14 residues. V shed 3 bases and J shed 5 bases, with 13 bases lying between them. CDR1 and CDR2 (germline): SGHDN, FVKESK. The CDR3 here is CASSQGGRWETQYF. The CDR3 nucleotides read TGTGCCAGCAGCCAGGGAGGACGTTGGGAGACCCAGTACTTC.

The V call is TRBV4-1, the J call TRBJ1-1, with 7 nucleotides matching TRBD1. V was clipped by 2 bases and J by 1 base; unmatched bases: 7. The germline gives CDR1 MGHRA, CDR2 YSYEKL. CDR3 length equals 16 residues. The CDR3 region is CASSQLMDRRNTEAFF. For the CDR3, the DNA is TGCGCCAGCAGCCAACTTATGGACAGGAGGAACACTGAAGCTTTCTTT.

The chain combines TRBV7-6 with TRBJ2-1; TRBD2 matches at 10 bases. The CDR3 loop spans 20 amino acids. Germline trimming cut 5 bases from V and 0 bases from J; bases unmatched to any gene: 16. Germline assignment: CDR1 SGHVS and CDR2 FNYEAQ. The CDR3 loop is CASSHTPGLAVLSSYNEQFF. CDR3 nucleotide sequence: TGTGCCAGCAGCCACACCCCAGGACTAGCGGTCTTAAGCTCCTACAATGAGCAGTTCTTC.

In DNA form, the CDR3 reads TGTGCCAGCGGTTCCCCGCGGGATACGCAGTATTTT. Protein: CASGSPRDTQYF. The rearrangement links TRBV6-6 to TRBJ2-3; D is unclear. The CDR3 is 12 residues long. Germline lookup yields CDR1 MNHNY and CDR2 SVGAGI (reference sequence). V was trimmed by 8 bases and J by 6 bases, leaving 12 bases between them.

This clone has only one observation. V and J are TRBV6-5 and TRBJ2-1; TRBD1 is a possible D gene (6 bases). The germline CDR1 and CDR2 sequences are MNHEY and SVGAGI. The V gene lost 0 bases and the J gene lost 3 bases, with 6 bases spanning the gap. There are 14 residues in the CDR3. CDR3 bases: TGTGCCAGCAGTTACTCGGACAGCTACAATGAGCAGTTCTTC. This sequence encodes CASSYSDSYNEQFF.

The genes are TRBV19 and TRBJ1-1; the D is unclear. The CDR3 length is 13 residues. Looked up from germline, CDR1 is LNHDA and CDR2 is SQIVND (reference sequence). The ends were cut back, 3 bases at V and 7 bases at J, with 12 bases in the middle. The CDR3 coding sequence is TGTGCCAGTAGTATTGATGGATGGGGTGAAGCTTTCTTT. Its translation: CASSIDGWGEAFF.

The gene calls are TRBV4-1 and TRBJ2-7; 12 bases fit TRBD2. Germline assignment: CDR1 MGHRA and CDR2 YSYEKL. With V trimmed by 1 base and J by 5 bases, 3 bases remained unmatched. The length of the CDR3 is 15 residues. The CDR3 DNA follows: TGCGCCAGCAGCCAAGGACTAGCGGGAGTAAACGAGCAGTACTTC. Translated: CASSQGLAGVNEQYF.

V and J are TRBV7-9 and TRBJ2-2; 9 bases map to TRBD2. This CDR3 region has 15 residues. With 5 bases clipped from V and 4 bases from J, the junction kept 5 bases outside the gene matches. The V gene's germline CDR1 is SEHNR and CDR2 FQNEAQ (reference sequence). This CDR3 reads CASSASGVGTGELFF. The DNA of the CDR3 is TGTGCCAGCAGCGCTAGCGGGGTGGGCACCGGGGAGCTGTTTTTT.

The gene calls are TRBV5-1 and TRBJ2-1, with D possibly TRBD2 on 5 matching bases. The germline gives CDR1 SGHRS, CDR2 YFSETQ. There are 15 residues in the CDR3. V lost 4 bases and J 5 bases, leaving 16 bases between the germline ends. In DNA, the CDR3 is TGCGCCAGCAGCGCTATGACTAAGGGAAACAATGAGCAGTTCTTC. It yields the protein CASSAMTKGNNEQFF.

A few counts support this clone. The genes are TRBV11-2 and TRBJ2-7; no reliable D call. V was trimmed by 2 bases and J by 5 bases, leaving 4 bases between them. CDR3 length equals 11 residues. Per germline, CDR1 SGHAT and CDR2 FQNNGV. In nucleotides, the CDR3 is TGTGCCAGCAGCTTAAGTGACGAGCAGTACTTC. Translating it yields CASSLSDEQYF. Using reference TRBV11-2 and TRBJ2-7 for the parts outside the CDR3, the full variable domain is EAGVAQSPRYKIIEKRQSVAFWCNPISGHATLYWYQQILGQGPKLLIQFQNNGVVDDSQLPKDRFSAERLKGVDSTLKIQPAKLEDSAVYLCASSLSDEQYFGPGTRLTVT.

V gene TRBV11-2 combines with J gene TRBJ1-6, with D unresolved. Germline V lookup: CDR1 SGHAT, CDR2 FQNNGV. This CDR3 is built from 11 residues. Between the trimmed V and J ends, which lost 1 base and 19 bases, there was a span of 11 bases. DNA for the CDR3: TGTGCCAGCAGCTTAGGGGTTGGACCGCACTTT. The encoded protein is CASSLGVGPHF.

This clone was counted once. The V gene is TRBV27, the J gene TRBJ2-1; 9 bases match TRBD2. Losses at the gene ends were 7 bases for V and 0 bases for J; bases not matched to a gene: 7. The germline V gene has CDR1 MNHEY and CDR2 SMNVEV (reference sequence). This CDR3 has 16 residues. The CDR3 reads CASTPAGGSSYNEQFF. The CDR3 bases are TGTGCCAGCACCCCGGCGGGGGGGAGCTCCTACAATGAGCAGTTCTTC.

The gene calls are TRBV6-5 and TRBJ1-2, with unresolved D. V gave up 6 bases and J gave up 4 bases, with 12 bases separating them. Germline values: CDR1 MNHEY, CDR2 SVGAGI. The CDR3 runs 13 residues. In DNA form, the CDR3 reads TGTGCCAGCAGCCGCCTCGGCTTCTATGGCTACACCTTC. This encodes CASSRLGFYGYTF.

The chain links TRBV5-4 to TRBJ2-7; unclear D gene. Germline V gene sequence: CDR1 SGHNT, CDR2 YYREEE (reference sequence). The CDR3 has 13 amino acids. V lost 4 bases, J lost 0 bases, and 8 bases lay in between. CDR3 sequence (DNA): TGTGCCAGCAGCCTATATAGCTCCTACGAGCAGTACTTC. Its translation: CASSLYSSYEQYF.

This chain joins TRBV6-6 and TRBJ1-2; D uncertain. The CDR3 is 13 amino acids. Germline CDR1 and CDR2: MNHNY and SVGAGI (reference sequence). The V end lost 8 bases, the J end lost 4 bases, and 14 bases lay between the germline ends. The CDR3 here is CASEETTLYGYTF. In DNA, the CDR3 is TGTGCCAGCGAGGAGACAACGCTCTATGGCTACACCTTC.

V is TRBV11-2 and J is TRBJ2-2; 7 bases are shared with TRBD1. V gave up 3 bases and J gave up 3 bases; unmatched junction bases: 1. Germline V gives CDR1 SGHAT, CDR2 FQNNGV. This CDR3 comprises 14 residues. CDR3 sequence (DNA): TGTGCCAGCAGCTTCCAGGGGGACACCGGGGAGCTGTTTTTT. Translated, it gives CASSFQGDTGELFF.